This T cell receptor (beta chain) was captured in a study of a mutant IDH1 vaccine in newly diagnosed glioma. Study at large: Patients were pretreated with radiotherapy, temozolomide, or both, mostly both. General study points: Across multiple MHC alleles, 93.3% of patients had vaccine-induced responses. Top-clonotype changes in peripheral T cells seemed unrelated to pseudoprogression.

As for time point: week 47, end of study. Topical imiquimod accompanied each vaccine dose, which consisted of 300 ug of mutant IDH1 20-mer peptide. Comments on this clone: Its antigen is not identified.

The length of the CDR3 is 17 residues. The germline V gene has CDR1 SQVTM and CDR2 ANQGSEA. V lost 5 bases, J lost 2 bases, and 22 bases lay in between. Clones were read by immunoSEQ multiplex PCR, and TCRdb kept only the in-frame ones, dropping some. The sample has about 94,000 clones, around 92% seen once. The chain carries TRBV29-1 and TRBJ2-1, with D possibly TRBD1 on 7 matching bases. The sequences come from PBMCs, collected from a glioma patient whose treatment included an IDH1 peptide vaccine. The receptor's source is a woman aged 45-65 years with glioma. The CDR3 DNA reads TGCAGCGTTTATCCTCAGGGGGGCAAGGGTGCCTACAATGAGCAGTTCTTC. Protein product: CSVYPQGGKGAYNEQFF.